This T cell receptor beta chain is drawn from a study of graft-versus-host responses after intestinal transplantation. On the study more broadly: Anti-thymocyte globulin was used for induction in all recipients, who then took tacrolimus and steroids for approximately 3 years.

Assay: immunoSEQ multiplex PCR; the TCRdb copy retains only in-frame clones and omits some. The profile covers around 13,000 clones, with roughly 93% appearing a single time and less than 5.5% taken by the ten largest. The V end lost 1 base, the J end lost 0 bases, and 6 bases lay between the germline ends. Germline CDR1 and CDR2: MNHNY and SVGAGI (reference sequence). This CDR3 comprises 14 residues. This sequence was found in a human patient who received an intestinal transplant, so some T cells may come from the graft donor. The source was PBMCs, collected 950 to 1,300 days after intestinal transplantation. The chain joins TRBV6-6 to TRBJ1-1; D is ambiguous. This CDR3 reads CASSYWQLNTEAFF. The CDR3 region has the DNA TGTGCCAGCAGTTACTGGCAGCTGAACACTGAAGCTTTCTTT.